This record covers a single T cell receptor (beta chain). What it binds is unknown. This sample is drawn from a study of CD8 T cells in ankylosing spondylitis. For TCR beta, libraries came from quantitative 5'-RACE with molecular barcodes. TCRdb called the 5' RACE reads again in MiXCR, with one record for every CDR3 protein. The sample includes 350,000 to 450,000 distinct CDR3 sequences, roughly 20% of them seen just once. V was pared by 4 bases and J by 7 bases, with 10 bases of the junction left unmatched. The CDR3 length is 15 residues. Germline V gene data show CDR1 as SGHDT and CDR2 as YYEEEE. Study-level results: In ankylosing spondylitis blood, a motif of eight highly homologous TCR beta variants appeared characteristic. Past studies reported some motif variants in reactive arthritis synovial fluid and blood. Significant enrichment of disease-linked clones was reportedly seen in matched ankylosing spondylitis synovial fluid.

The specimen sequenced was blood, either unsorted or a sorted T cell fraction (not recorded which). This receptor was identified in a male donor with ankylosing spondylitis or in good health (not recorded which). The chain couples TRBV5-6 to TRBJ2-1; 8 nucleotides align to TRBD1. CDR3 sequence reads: CASSHRGNLFNEQFF. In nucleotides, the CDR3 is TGTGCCAGCAGCCACAGGGGGAATCTATTTAATGAGCAGTTCTTC.